Sequencing of this T cell receptor (beta chain) was carried out in a study of cytomegalovirus exposure and HLA in healthy donors. Only a few counts were recorded for this clone. As yet, its antigen is unknown. Germline V gives CDR1 LNHDA, CDR2 SQIVND (reference sequence). After removal of 7 bases from V and 12 bases from J, the junction contained 14 bases not matched to a gene. CDR3 length: 14 amino acids. The PCR had 60 Vbeta and 13 Jbeta primers. This table comes from immunoSEQ multiplex PCR, and its TCRdb copy is limited to in-frame clones, with some not included. Of about 110,000 clones listed, about 70% are singletons. General study results and limits: Most TCR beta V segments were productive about 87% or about 30% of the time in an earlier analysis. Certain sequence variants were highly shared and formed a cluster, and this cluster was likely a sequencing artifact. Follow-up analysis later connected one missense variant in DCLRE1C with trimming of TCR beta V- and J-genes. The dataset shows that most TCR sequences were rare, while some public TCRs occurred in many donors.

The specimen sequenced was PBMCs. The chain combines TRBV19 with TRBJ2-1; 8 bases are shared with TRBD2. The TCR sequence derives from a man aged 45 to 65 in good health and CMV-seropositive. The DNA of the CDR3 is TGTGCCAGTATGGATCTGTATGTAAGCGGGAGGCAGTTCTTC. It is translated as CASMDLYVSGRQFF.